Below, one TCR beta chain is given with its context. Its specific antigen is unknown. No base quality values were provided; no much bigger clone lies one nucleotide off. Per the germline V gene, SGHRS is the CDR1 and YFSETQ is the CDR2. The CDR3 runs 15 residues from the cysteine to the phenylalanine. Of the read, only the CDR3 DNA is kept; its 45 bases are in frame from base 1. V gives up 0 bases and J gives up 1 base, and the segment between their germline ends measures 10 bases. The data derive from a study of blood T cell repertoires in COVID-19 (dated by TCRdb to 2018 to 2020). With respect to the entire study: Collaborator samples came from the United States, Italy and Spain and covered acute and convalescent phases of COVID-19. Subjects who had been exposed to COVID-19, were actively infected with it, or had recovered from it provided the deeply sampled blood TCRbeta repertoires that made up the dataset. Sample metadata almost always included a de-identified subject ID, COVID-19 status, age in years and sex. A freely available public database, intended as a resource for researchers studying the immune response to SARS-CoV-2, is where the repertoires were released. The samples were drawn from two sources: the first 160 participants of the ongoing ImmuneRACE study, and 950 to 1,500 subjects contributed by 6 global collaborators. The prospective study material was composed of cDNA or gDNA derived from T cells, B-cell-depleted T cells, or PBMCs. Where HLA class I and class II types were available, the types were taken from metadata supplied by the sample provider, not from assay-based typing. The paper as a whole reports these results and caveats: The amount of clinical and demographic metadata varied by source and participant and was provided uncurated.

Each collaborating institution followed its own protocols to collect whole blood in K2EDTA tubes. Collaborator samples were shipped for TCRbeta analysis as frozen whole blood, isolated PBMCs, or DNA extracted from either sample type. TCRbeta CDR3 regions were amplified from genomic DNA using the immunoSEQ Assay, a bias-controlled multiplex PCR. Turning to the authors' computational methods: The number of nucleated cells in each sample was estimated by amplification of reference gene primers within the assay. To quantify the absolute abundance of each unique TCRbeta CDR3 rearrangement, sequence reads were collapsed and filtered. For each sample, productive Simpson clonality was calculated as the square root of Simpson's diversity index across productive rearrangements. This is the immuneACCESS table as TCRdb keeps it, with only in-frame sequences that have V and J called. A part of the clones is gone; compared with another copy, unresolved V genes explain less than half, and the rest is unexplained. V, J and clone size reflect that table, while D and trimming were determined from the DNA. The sample profile shows about 58,000 clones; roughly nine tenths of them were found once. The ten largest clones take up 6.5% to 8.5% of the sample.

Sequences were obtained from peripheral blood. The source is a woman between 65 and 79 years old with active COVID-19. The chain is encoded by TRBV5-1 joined to TRBJ1-1; no confident D gene assignment can be made. At the DNA level, the sequence is TGCGCCAGCAGCTTGGCAGTCGGGAGGAACACTGAAGCTTTCTTT. This gives the protein CASSLAVGRNTEAFF. Reference TRBV5-1 and TRBJ1-1 proteins supply the regions before and after the CDR3; the full variable domain is: KAGVTQTPRYLIKTRGQQVTLSCSPISGHRSVSWYQQTPGQGLQFLFEYFSETQRNKGNFPGRFSGRQFSNSRSEMNVSTLELGDSALYLCASSLAVGRNTEAFFGQGTRLTVV.